One and the same sample provided the 32 T cell receptor beta chains below, sequenced in a study of blood T cell repertoires in COVID-19. Profiled with immunoSEQ multiplex PCR; TCRdb holds only in-frame clones, not every one. The data hold about 150,000 clones, with 70% to 85% observed a single time. Sequences were obtained from peripheral blood. The receptors stem from a man older than 75 with COVID-19, enrolled during active disease.

This chain links TRBV12-5 with TRBJ1-1; D unresolved. Trimming cost V 5 bases and J 3 bases, with 10 bases left between them. The CDR3 runs 13 residues. The germline CDR1 and CDR2 sequences are LGHNT and FRNRAP. The CDR3 region is CASGARADTEAFF. CDR3 in DNA: TGTGCTAGTGGTGCCCGCGCGGACACTGAAGCTTTCTTT.

The CDR3 bases are TGTGCCAGCAGCTTATTCTCCGGCGGGGAGCTGTTTTTT. It is translated as CASSLFSGGELFF. This chain links TRBV7-3 with TRBJ2-2; unclear D gene. The CDR3 contains 13 residues. Germline lookup yields CDR1 SGHTA and CDR2 FQGTGA. V lost 2 bases and J 7 bases, leaving 8 bases between the germline ends.

V is TRBV19 and J is TRBJ2-1, with 10 bases lining up with TRBD2. Germline trimming cut 6 bases from V and 8 bases from J; bases unmatched to any gene: 10. Germline V gene data show CDR1 as LNHDA and CDR2 as SQIVND (reference sequence). The CDR3 extends over 15 amino acids. DNA for the CDR3: TGTGCCAGTAGGGAACTAGCGGGGCAAGGGGATGAGCAGTTCTTC. Translating it yields CASRELAGQGDEQFF. Complete variable domain (other parts from reference TRBV19 and TRBJ2-1): DGGITQSPKYLFRKEGQNVTLSCEQNLNHDAMYWYRQDPGQGLRLIYYSQIVNDFQKGDIAEGYSVSREKKESFPLTVTSAQKNPTAFYLCASRELAGQGDEQFFGPGTRLTVL.

V is TRBV9 and J is TRBJ2-3, with D hard to call. V gave up 4 bases and J gave up 0 bases, with 15 bases separating them. The CDR3 spans 16 residues. Germline V gene lookup returns CDR1 SGDLS and CDR2 YYNGEE. The CDR3 here is CASSPSSGRSTDTQYF. The CDR3 DNA sequence: TGTGCCAGCAGCCCCTCTAGTGGTCGTAGCACAGATACGCAGTATTTT. The entire variable domain, with the rest obtained from reference TRBV9 and TRBJ2-3, is as follows: DSGVTQTPKHLITATGQRVTLRCSPRSGDLSVYWYQQSLDQGLQFLIQYYNGEERAKGNILERFSAQQFPDLHSELNLSSLELGDSALYFCASSPSSGRSTDTQYFGPGTRLTVL.

The chain uses TRBV5-8 and TRBJ2-2; D gene unclear. The CDR3 extends over 14 amino acids. The germline V gene encodes CDR1 SGHTS and CDR2 YDEGEE. Between the trimmed V and J ends, which lost 5 bases and 2 bases, there was a span of 10 bases. CDR3 amino acids: CASSLGLNTGELFF. CDR3 in DNA: TGTGCCAGCAGTCTCGGTCTTAACACCGGGGAGCTGTTTTTT.

This clone occurred a few times. The CDR3 region has the DNA TGTGCCAGCAGCTTTGGCCAGGTGAACACTGAAGCTTTCTTT. Protein product: CASSFGQVNTEAFF. The V and J genes are TRBV11-3 and TRBJ1-1; D gene ambiguous. In germline, CDR1 is SGHNT, CDR2 YENEEA. The CDR3 is 14 amino acids. Deletions cut 3 bases from V and 0 bases from J, with 8 bases between.

The chain recombines TRBV9 with TRBJ1-2; 8 bases are a match to TRBD1. V dropped 0 bases and J dropped 6; count of bases not matched to a gene: 19. This CDR3 contains 19 residues. Germline CDR1 and CDR2: SGDLS and YYNGEE. The CDR3 nucleotides read TGTGCCAGCAGCGTAGCCCGGGGGCTCCGGACAGGGACGGATGATGGCTACACCTTC. Residues: CASSVARGLRTGTDDGYTF.

This rearrangement joins TRBV12-3 or TRBV12-4 to TRBJ1-1; D is ambiguous. V was pared by 5 bases and J by 5 bases, with 12 bases between. The CDR3 spans 13 residues. CDR3 residues: CASSGDQLTEAFF. The CDR3 region has the DNA TGTGCCAGCAGTGGCGATCAACTAACTGAAGCTTTCTTT.

J is TRBJ1-6 and V is TRBV6-5; the match to TRBD1 covers 11 bases. The CDR3 runs 16 residues. Germline loops: CDR1 MNHEY, CDR2 SVGAGI. The trim removed 1 base at V and 7 bases at J, leaving 3 bases unmatched. DNA of the CDR3: TGTGCCAGCAGTTACTTGGACAGGGGGCCAAATTCACCCCTCCACTTT. It codes for CASSYLDRGPNSPLHF.

V is TRBV11-2 and J is TRBJ1-2; D is possibly TRBD1 (5 bases). The CDR3 is made up of 15 amino acids. Germline V gives CDR1 SGHAT, CDR2 FQNNGV. The V end was cut by 7 bases, the J end by 8 bases, with 23 bases between. The CDR3 protein is CASNKGGTPVFGYTF. DNA for the CDR3: TGTGCCAGCAATAAGGGCGGGACGCCCGTTTTCGGCTACACCTTC.

This clone occurred a few times. V gene TRBV6-5 combines with J gene TRBJ1-6; TRBD1 matches at 9 bases. Germline CDR1 and CDR2: MNHEY and SVGAGI. The CDR3 sequence is 13 residues long. V trimming: 10 bases; J trimming: 10 bases; junction bases outside the gene matches: 8. The CDR3 loop reads CAMGQGIGSPLHF. The CDR3 DNA follows: TGTGCCATGGGACAGGGTATAGGATCACCCCTCCACTTT.

The genes are TRBV7-2 and TRBJ1-5; 8 nucleotides match TRBD1. The CDR3 runs 15 residues. Germline V gene lookup returns CDR1 SGHTA and CDR2 FQGNSA. J was trimmed by 4 bases and V by 6 bases; bases with no gene match: 8. This CDR3 reads CASRSGQGWNQPQHF. The CDR3 region has the DNA TGTGCCAGCAGATCCGGACAGGGATGGAATCAGCCCCAGCATTTT.

The J gene is TRBJ1-2, the V gene TRBV7-3; 7 nucleotides agree with TRBD1. In germline, CDR1 is SGHTA, CDR2 FQGTGA. The CDR3 sequence is 14 residues long. Trimming at V came to 5 bases and at J to 6 bases, leaving 9 bases not matched to a gene. The CDR3: CASSPTGVGDGYTF. The CDR3 DNA is TGTGCCAGCAGCCCCACAGGGGTAGGAGATGGCTACACCTTC.

This chain connects TRBV6-2 or TRBV6-3 to TRBJ2-7; the D gene is possibly TRBD1 (6 bases). The V end was cut by 2 bases, the J end by 2 bases, with 10 bases between. Germline V gene data show CDR1 as MNHEY and CDR2 as SVGEGT. This CDR3 is 14 amino acids long. The CDR3 DNA reads TGTGCCAGCAGTTACGCCAGGGGTCCCTACGAGCAGTACTTC. Translation gives CASSYARGPYEQYF.

This clone was seen only a few times. This chain links TRBV9 with TRBJ1-5, with unresolved D. V was trimmed by 0 bases and J by 0 bases, leaving 7 bases between them. There are 15 residues in the CDR3. The germline V gene has CDR1 SGDLS and CDR2 YYNGEE. CDR3 nucleotides: TGTGCCAGCAGCGTAGACGCTACTAGCAATCAGCCCCAGCATTTT. Protein: CASSVDATSNQPQHF.

This chain joins TRBV24-1 and TRBJ2-5; 8 nucleotides match TRBD1. This CDR3 contains 15 residues. Trimming took 8 bases from V and 3 from J; bases not matched to a gene: 10. CDR1 and CDR2 from the germline V gene are KGHDR and SFDVKD. Here the CDR3 DNA reads TGTGCCACCAAGTCCGGGTCAGGGGGCAAAGAGACCCAGTACTTC. Translation gives CATKSGSGGKETQYF.

This rearrangement joins TRBV7-8 to TRBJ2-3, with TRBD1 matching over 11 bases. The CDR3 is 16 amino acids. Germline V CDR1 and CDR2: SGHVS, FQNEAQ. V lost 4 bases to trimming and J lost 2 bases; unmatched junction nucleotides: 5. DNA for the CDR3: TGTGCCAGCAGCTCAGGGACAGGGGGTTTCACAGATACGCAGTATTTT. It is translated as CASSSGTGGFTDTQYF.

This clone showed up many times. J is TRBJ1-1 and V is TRBV6-1; 10 bases line up with TRBD1. Germline CDR1 and CDR2: MNHNS and SASEGT. Trimming cost V 3 bases and J 10 bases; bases outside gene matches: 11. CDR3 length: 15 residues. The CDR3 reads CASSDPGQGRIGAFF. Written as DNA, the CDR3 is TGTGCCAGCAGTGACCCGGGACAGGGGAGGATCGGAGCTTTCTTT.

The rearrangement links TRBV9 to TRBJ2-2; D may be TRBD2 (6 bases). CDR3 length equals 16 residues. Germline V gives CDR1 SGDLS, CDR2 YYNGEE. Trimming removed 0 bases at V and 7 bases at J, with 16 bases between. CDR3 nucleotides: TGTGCCAGCAGCGTAGAAGGGAGGCTAGCGAACGGGGAGCTGTTTTTT. This codes for CASSVEGRLANGELFF.

The rearrangement uses TRBV21-1 and TRBJ1-1. TRBV21-1 is a pseudogene segment. The CDR3 has 10 amino acids. CDR3 DNA sequence: TGTGCCAGCAGCAAAGGGGGGAGGCGCTTT. The encoded protein is CASSKGGRRF.

This clone was counted between two and nine times. The J gene is TRBJ2-1, the V gene TRBV19; D may be TRBD2 (5 bases). Trimming cost V 0 bases and J 5 bases, with 11 bases left between them. Germline assignment: CDR1 LNHDA and CDR2 SQIVND (reference sequence). The length of the CDR3 is 15 residues. The CDR3 region is CASSIDRERNNEQFF. The CDR3 bases are TGTGCCAGTAGTATAGATCGAGAGCGGAACAATGAGCAGTTCTTC.

V is TRBV6-6 and J is TRBJ1-2, with 8 bases that match TRBD1. The germline gives CDR1 MNHNY, CDR2 SVGAGI (reference sequence). The CDR3 has 15 residues. Trimming took 6 bases from V and 4 from J; bases not matched to a gene: 10. The CDR3 DNA reads as TGTGCCAGCAGCCCTGGGACAGGCGGTCTCTATGGCTACACCTTC. Protein product: CASSPGTGGLYGYTF.

V is TRBV7-9 and J is TRBJ1-5; D is perhaps TRBD1 (5 bases). V was clipped by 3 bases and J by 10 bases, with 13 bases between them. From germline, CDR1 is SEHNR and CDR2 FQNEAQ (reference sequence). CDR3 length: 13 amino acids. CDR3 amino acids: CASSLGGLSPQHF. The CDR3 DNA reads as TGTGCCAGCAGCTTGGGGGGACTCAGCCCCCAGCATTTT.

The rearrangement links TRBV12-3 or TRBV12-4 to TRBJ1-1, with unresolved D. V lost 6 bases, J lost 1 base, and 9 bases lay in between. The CDR3 extends over 13 amino acids. The CDR3 DNA reads TGTGCCAGCAGCCGCCGGGAGAACACTGAAGCTTTCTTT. It translates to CASSRRENTEAFF.

The chain joins TRBV6-5 to TRBJ2-3; D might be TRBD1 (5 bases). The CDR3 runs 13 residues. V shed 4 bases and J shed 4 bases, with 9 bases lying between them. Germline assignment: CDR1 MNHEY and CDR2 SVGAGI. The CDR3 is CASSSPGSDTQYF. CDR3 in DNA: TGTGCCAGCAGTTCCCCAGGGTCAGATACGCAGTATTTT.

The CDR3 loop is CASSLGLFDIQYF. CDR3 nucleotide sequence: TGTGCCAGCAGCTTAGGTCTATTTGACATTCAGTACTTC. The chain combines TRBV7-3 with TRBJ2-4; no reliable D call. This CDR3 has 13 amino acids. With 2 bases removed from V and 8 bases from J, the gap between germline ends came to 10 bases. Germline CDR1 is SGHTA and CDR2 is FQGTGA. Full variable domain (missing parts from reference TRBV7-3 and TRBJ2-4): GAGVSQTPSNKVTEKGKYVELRCDPISGHTALYWYRQSLGQGPEFLIYFQGTGAADDSGLPNDRFFAVRPEGSVSTLKIQRTERGDSAVYLCASSLGLFDIQYFGAGTRLSVL.

V gene TRBV5-1 combines with J gene TRBJ1-1; 12 positions match TRBD1. This CDR3 has 17 amino acids. Germline CDR1 is SGHRS and CDR2 is YFSETQ. The trim removed 2 bases at V and 5 bases at J, leaving 10 bases unmatched. The DNA of the CDR3 is TGCGCCAGCAGCTTAGCCGGGACAGGGGGCGATAGGACTGAAGCTTTCTTT. Encoded protein: CASSLAGTGGDRTEAFF.

The V call is TRBV6-6, the J call TRBJ1-1, with D perhaps TRBD1 (5 bases). The CDR3 loop spans 13 amino acids. From germline, CDR1 is MNHNY and CDR2 SVGAGI (reference sequence). Deletions cut 5 bases from V and 1 base from J, with 8 bases between. CDR3 protein: CASSRDRNTEAFF. In DNA form, the CDR3 reads TGTGCCAGCAGTCGAGACAGGAACACTGAAGCTTTCTTT.

The chain carries TRBV20-1 and TRBJ2-3; 8 bases fit TRBD2. This CDR3 comprises 15 residues. The V segment lost 3 bases and the J segment 5 bases; nucleotides outside the gene matches: 10. CDR1 is DFQATT and CDR2 is SNEGSKA in the germline V gene (reference sequence). CDR3 nucleotides: TGCAGTGCTAGTTCGACAGCGGGGGTAAGAGATACGCAGTATTTT. Protein sequence: CSASSTAGVRDTQYF.

The chain has TRBV6-5 and TRBJ1-2; 7 bases fit TRBD1. Looked up from germline, CDR1 is MNHEY and CDR2 is SVGAGI. V lost 0 bases and J lost 4; bases outside the gene matches: 8. This CDR3 region has 16 residues. The CDR3 DNA reads as TGTGCCAGCAGTTACTCGGGGAACAGGGGCGCCTATGGCTACACCTTC. It specifies CASSYSGNRGAYGYTF.

The V and J genes are TRBV19 and TRBJ2-1; D is possibly TRBD1 (6 bases). Trimming pared 5 bases from V and 8 bases from J, leaving 13 bases between. Germline CDR1 and CDR2: LNHDA and SQIVND (reference sequence). The CDR3 has 13 residues. The CDR3 region has the DNA TGTGCCAGTAGTCACGGGACACTCGATGAGCAGTTCTTC. Protein sequence: CASSHGTLDEQFF. Variable domain in full (rest from reference TRBV19 and TRBJ2-1): DGGITQSPKYLFRKEGQNVTLSCEQNLNHDAMYWYRQDPGQGLRLIYYSQIVNDFQKGDIAEGYSVSREKKESFPLTVTSAQKNPTAFYLCASSHGTLDEQFFGPGTRLTVL.

The chain uses TRBV12-5 and TRBJ1-4, with D hard to call. V lost 1 base and J 4 bases, leaving 10 bases between the germline ends. The CDR3 is 15 amino acids. Germline loops: CDR1 LGHNT, CDR2 FRNRAP. The CDR3 DNA reads as TGTGCTAGTGGTTTGGGGCGGGGAAGTAATGAAAAACTGTTTTTT. Amino acid sequence: CASGLGRGSNEKLFF.